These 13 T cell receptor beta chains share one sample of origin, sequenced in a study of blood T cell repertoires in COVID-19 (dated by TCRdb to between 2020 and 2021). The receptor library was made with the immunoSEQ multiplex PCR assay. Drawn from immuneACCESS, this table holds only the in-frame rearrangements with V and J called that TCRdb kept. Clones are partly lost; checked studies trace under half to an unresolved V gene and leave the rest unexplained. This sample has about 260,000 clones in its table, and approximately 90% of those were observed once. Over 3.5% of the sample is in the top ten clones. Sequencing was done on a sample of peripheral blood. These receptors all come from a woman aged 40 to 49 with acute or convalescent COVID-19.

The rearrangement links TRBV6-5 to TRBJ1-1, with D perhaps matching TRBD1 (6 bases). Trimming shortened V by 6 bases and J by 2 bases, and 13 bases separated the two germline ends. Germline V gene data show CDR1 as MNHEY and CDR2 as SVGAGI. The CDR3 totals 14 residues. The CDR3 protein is CASSYRQDNTEAFF. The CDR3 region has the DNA TGTGCCAGCAGCTACCGACAGGACAACACTGAAGCTTTCTTT.

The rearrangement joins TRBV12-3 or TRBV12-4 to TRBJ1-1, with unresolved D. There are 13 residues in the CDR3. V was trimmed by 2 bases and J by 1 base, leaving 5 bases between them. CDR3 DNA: TGTGCCAGCAGTTTACCCCGGAACACTGAAGCTTTCTTT. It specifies CASSLPRNTEAFF.

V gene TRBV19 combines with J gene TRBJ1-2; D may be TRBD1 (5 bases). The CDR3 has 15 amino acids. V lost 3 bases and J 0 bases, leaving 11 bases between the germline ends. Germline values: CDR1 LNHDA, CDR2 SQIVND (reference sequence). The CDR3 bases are TGTGCCAGTAGTATGGGCAGGGTTGCTAACTATGGCTACACCTTC. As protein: CASSMGRVANYGYTF.

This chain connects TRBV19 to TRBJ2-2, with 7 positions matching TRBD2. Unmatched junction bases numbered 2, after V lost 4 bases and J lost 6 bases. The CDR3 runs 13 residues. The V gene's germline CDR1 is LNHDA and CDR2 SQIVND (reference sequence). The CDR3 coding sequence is TGTGCCAGTAGTAGTCGGGGGGCCGGGGAGCTGTTTTTT. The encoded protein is CASSSRGAGELFF.

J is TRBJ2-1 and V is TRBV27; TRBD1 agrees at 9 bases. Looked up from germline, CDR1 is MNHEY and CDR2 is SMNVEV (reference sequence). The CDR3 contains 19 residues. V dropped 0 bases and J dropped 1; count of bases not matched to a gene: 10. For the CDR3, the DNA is TGTGCCAGCAGTTTATCAACAGGGGGCTTAGGGAGGTCCTACAATGAGCAGTTCTTC. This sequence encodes CASSLSTGGLGRSYNEQFF.

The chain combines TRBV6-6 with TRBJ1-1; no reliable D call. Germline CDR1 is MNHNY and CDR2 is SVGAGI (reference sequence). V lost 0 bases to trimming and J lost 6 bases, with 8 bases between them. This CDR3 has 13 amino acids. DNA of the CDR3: TGTGCCAGCAGTTACTCGGGGAGGGCTGAAGCTTTCTTT. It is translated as CASSYSGRAEAFF.

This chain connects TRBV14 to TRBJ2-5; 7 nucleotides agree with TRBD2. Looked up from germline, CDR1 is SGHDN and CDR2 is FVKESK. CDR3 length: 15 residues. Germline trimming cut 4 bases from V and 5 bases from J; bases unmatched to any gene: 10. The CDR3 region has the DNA TGTGCCAGCAGCCTCCTGGGAGGGGCGGGGGAGACCCAGTACTTC. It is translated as CASSLLGGAGETQYF.

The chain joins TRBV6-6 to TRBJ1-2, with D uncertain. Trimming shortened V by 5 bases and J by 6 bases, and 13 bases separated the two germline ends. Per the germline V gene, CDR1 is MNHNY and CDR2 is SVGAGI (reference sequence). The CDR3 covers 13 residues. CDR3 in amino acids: CASSRHHTDGYTF. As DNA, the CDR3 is TGTGCCAGCAGTCGCCACCATACGGATGGCTACACCTTC.

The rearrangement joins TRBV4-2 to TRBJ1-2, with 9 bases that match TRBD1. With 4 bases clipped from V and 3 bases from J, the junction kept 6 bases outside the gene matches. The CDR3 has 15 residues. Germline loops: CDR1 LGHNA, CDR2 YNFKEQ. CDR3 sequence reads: CASSPRDRVDYGYTF. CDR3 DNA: TGTGCCAGCAGCCCCCGGGACAGGGTGGACTATGGCTACACCTTC.

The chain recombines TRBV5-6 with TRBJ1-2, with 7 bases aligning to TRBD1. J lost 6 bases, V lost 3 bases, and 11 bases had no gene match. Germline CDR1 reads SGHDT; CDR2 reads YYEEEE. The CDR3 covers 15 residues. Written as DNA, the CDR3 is TGTGCCAGCAGCTGGCAGGGGGTTCAGAGGGATGGCTACACCTTC. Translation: CASSWQGVQRDGYTF.

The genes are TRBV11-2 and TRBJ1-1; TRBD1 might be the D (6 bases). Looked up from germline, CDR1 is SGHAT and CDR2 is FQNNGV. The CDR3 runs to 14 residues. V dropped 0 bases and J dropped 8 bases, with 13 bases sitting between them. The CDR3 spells CASSLESRQGEAFF. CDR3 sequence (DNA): TGTGCCAGCAGCTTAGAATCGAGGCAGGGGGAAGCTTTCTTT.

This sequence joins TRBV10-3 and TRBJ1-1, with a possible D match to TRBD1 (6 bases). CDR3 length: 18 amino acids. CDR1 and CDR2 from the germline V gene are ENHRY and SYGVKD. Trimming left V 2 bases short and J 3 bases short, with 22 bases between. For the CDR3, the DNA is TGTGCCATCAGTGAGCCCTGGGGTTACGGACAGAGCCACACTGAAGCTTTCTTT. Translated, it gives CAISEPWGYGQSHTEAFF.

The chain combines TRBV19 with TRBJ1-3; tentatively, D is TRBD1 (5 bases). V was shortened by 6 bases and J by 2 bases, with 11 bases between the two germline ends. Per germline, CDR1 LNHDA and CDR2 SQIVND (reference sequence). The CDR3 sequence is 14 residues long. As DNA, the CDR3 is TGTGCCAGTAGACGGACAACTCCTGGAAACACCATATATTTT. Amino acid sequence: CASRRTTPGNTIYF. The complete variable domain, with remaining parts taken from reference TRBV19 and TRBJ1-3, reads DGGITQSPKYLFRKEGQNVTLSCEQNLNHDAMYWYRQDPGQGLRLIYYSQIVNDFQKGDIAEGYSVSREKKESFPLTVTSAQKNPTAFYLCASRRTTPGNTIYFGEGSWLTVV.